The 23 T cell receptor beta chains listed next were all sequenced from one sample in a study of beta chain features in type 1 diabetes. What was sequenced were expressed TCRB transcripts, since all of the isolated RNA had been reverse transcribed. Libraries were prepared by immunoSEQ multiplex PCR; TCRdb keeps only in-frame clonotypes and omits some of them. The data hold over 700,000 clones, with roughly a sixth observed a single time. Sample: naive CD4+ T cells from blood. All receptors come from a woman under 30 in good health.

This clone was recorded a few times. The V and J genes are TRBV2 and TRBJ2-7, with a weak D call TRBD1 (6 bases). Trimming took off 3 bases at V and 3 bases at J, with 12 bases between the two ends. Germline V gives CDR1 SNHLY, CDR2 FYNNEI. This CDR3 spans 14 amino acids. The CDR3 DNA reads TGTGCCAGCAGTGAGCCTTTACAGGGCTACGAGCAGTACTTC. Translating gives CASSEPLQGYEQYF.

This clone has more than one count but fewer than ten. The chain carries TRBV7-2 and TRBJ2-3, with 15 bases lining up with TRBD2. Germline CDR1 and CDR2: SGHTA and FQGNSA. The CDR3 sequence is 17 residues long. V was clipped by 1 base and J by 5 bases; unmatched bases: 4. CDR3: CASSLGTSGREGDTQYF. CDR3 bases: TGTGCCAGCAGCTTAGGGACTAGCGGGAGGGAAGGAGATACGCAGTATTTT. The full variable domain, completed using reference TRBV7-2 and TRBJ2-3, is GAGVSQSPSNKVTEKGKDVELRCDPISGHTALYWYRQSLGQGLEFLIYFQGNSAPDKSGLPSDRFSAERTGGSVSTLTIQRTQQEDSAVYLCASSLGTSGREGDTQYFGPGTRLTVL.

The J gene is TRBJ2-1, the V gene TRBV4-3, with D perhaps TRBD2 (6 bases). Per germline, CDR1 LGHNA and CDR2 YSLEER. V lost 1 base and J lost 7, with 14 bases in between. The CDR3 is 15 amino acids. The CDR3 nucleotides read TGCGCCAGCAGCCAAGTCTGGCTAGCGAAAAATGAGCAGTTCTTC. Translation gives CASSQVWLAKNEQFF.

The chain uses TRBV6-6 and TRBJ1-1; 8 bases fit TRBD1. Germline CDR1 and CDR2: MNHNY and SVGAGI (reference sequence). This CDR3 has 13 amino acids. V dropped 4 bases and J dropped 7; count of bases not matched to a gene: 5. CDR3 sequence (DNA): TGTGCCAGCAGTTGGACAGGGCCCGATGAAGCTTTCTTT. Its translation: CASSWTGPDEAFF.

V and J are TRBV28 and TRBJ1-1; 7 positions match TRBD1. The CDR3 is 13 amino acids. Germline V lookup: CDR1 MDHEN, CDR2 SYDVKM. V shed 3 bases, J shed 10 bases, and the junction held 8 bases outside the gene matches. CDR3 sequence: CASSLSGGMAAFF. CDR3 coding DNA: TGTGCCAGCAGTTTGTCAGGGGGGATGGCAGCTTTCTTT.

This clone turned up a few times. The chain recombines TRBV25-1 with TRBJ2-1; D may be TRBD1 or TRBD2 (5 bases each). Trimming left V 8 bases short and J 6 bases short, with 23 bases between. The V gene's germline CDR1 is MGHDK and CDR2 SYGVNS. The CDR3 runs to 16 residues. The CDR3 DNA is TGTGCCAGCGGGGACCACCGAGGGGCTAGTGGCAATGAGCAGTTCTTC. Translated, it gives CASGDHRGASGNEQFF.

This sequence joins TRBV11-2 and TRBJ2-3; D uncertain. Germline V lookup: CDR1 SGHAT, CDR2 FQNNGV. V was cut by 5 bases and J by 0 bases, with 15 bases left in between. The CDR3 extends over 16 amino acids. CDR3 nucleotide sequence: TGTGCCAGCAGCCCCCGGATGGAGTGGAGCACAGATACGCAGTATTTT. It is translated as CASSPRMEWSTDTQYF.

The table lists this clone with a few counts. The chain joins TRBV6-1 to TRBJ2-7; D is undetermined. Germline CDR1 and CDR2: MNHNS and SASEGT. V lost 4 bases and J 7 bases, leaving 14 bases between the germline ends. CDR3 length equals 13 residues. The CDR3 coding sequence is TGTGCCAGCAGTGTCAACCCGTACGGGGAGCAGTACTTC. Amino acids: CASSVNPYGEQYF.

The sample holds a few counts of this clone. The chain employs TRBV7-9 and TRBJ1-5, with D possibly matching TRBD1 (5 bases). Germline CDR1 and CDR2: SEHNR and FQNEAQ (reference sequence). The CDR3 is made up of 14 amino acids. V was trimmed by 4 bases and J by 7 bases, leaving 14 bases between them. The CDR3 loop is CASSSQGWGQPQHF. The CDR3 nucleotides are TGTGCCAGCAGCTCCCAGGGTTGGGGGCAGCCCCAGCATTTT.

The chain links TRBV28 to TRBJ2-1; D is possibly TRBD2 (5 bases). V was clipped by 1 base and J by 7 bases, with 14 bases between them. CDR3 size: 15 residues. CDR1 is MDHEN and CDR2 is SYDVKM in the germline V gene. For the CDR3, the DNA is TGTGCCAGCAGTTTATTACCCTGGAGAGGGAATGAGCAGTTCTTC. It specifies CASSLLPWRGNEQFF.

This clone has more than one count but fewer than ten. Additional DNA sequences in this sample encode the identical CDR3. The chain uses TRBV5-8 and TRBJ2-3; D remains ambiguous. Germline-derived CDR1 and CDR2 are SGHTS and YDEGEE. CDR3 length: 13 amino acids. Trimming pared 0 bases from V and 1 base from J, leaving 3 bases between. The CDR3 loop reads CASSLAGTDTQYF. For the CDR3, the DNA is TGTGCCAGCAGCTTGGCCGGCACAGATACGCAGTATTTT.

This clone was counted a few times. V gene TRBV7-8 combines with J gene TRBJ2-5, with 8 bases that match TRBD2. V dropped 6 bases and J dropped 2; count of bases not matched to a gene: 11. This CDR3 region has 16 residues. Germline assignment: CDR1 SGHVS and CDR2 FQNEAQ. The DNA for the CDR3 is TGTGCCAGCAGTCCCGCCCGACTAGCGCTACAAGAGACCCAGTACTTC. Protein sequence: CASSPARLALQETQYF.

This sequence joins TRBV4-2 and TRBJ1-2; a weak D match, TRBD1 (5 bases). This CDR3 has 14 amino acids. In germline, CDR1 is LGHNA, CDR2 YNFKEQ. The ends were cut back, 1 base at V and 3 bases at J, with 9 bases in the middle. CDR3 protein: CASSQASGYYGYTF. In DNA form, the CDR3 reads TGTGCCAGCAGCCAAGCTTCAGGGTACTATGGCTACACCTTC.

This clone was found a few times. The gene calls are TRBV15 and TRBJ1-3; 8 bases agree with TRBD1. This CDR3 has 16 residues. With 3 bases clipped from V and 0 bases from J, the junction kept 4 bases outside the gene matches. Germline CDR1 reads LNHNV; CDR2 reads YYDKDF (reference sequence). CDR3 nucleotides: TGTGCCACCAGCAGCTACAGGGGGAACTCTGGAAACACCATATATTTT. Protein: CATSSYRGNSGNTIYF.

The chain links TRBV7-3 to TRBJ2-3; TRBD1 agrees at 8 bases. The germline gives CDR1 SGHTA, CDR2 FQGTGA. V lost 5 bases, J lost 6 bases, and 10 bases stayed unmatched. This CDR3 has 15 residues. The CDR3 DNA sequence: TGTGCCAGCAGCGTCGCCGGGACAGGTGTCGATACGCAGTATTTT. Its translation is CASSVAGTGVDTQYF. The full variable domain, its missing parts supplied by reference TRBV7-3 and TRBJ2-3, is GAGVSQTPSNKVTEKGKYVELRCDPISGHTALYWYRQSLGQGPEFLIYFQGTGAADDSGLPNDRFFAVRPEGSVSTLKIQRTERGDSAVYLCASSVAGTGVDTQYFGPGTRLTVL.

This clone has more than one count but fewer than ten. The rearrangement links TRBV5-1 to TRBJ2-1; 9 nucleotides agree with TRBD1. CDR1 is SGHRS, CDR2 YFSETQ, per germline. Trimming removed 7 bases from V and 7 bases from J; junction bases left unmatched: 12. The CDR3 consists of 15 residues. The CDR3 loop is CASQPEGQGRNEQFF. The CDR3 nucleotides are TGCGCCAGCCAACCAGAGGGACAGGGCAGGAATGAGCAGTTCTTC.

This clone was counted only a few times. This CDR3 is CASSQVGNAYEQYF. The CDR3 DNA is TGCGCCAGCAGCCAAGTGGGCAATGCCTACGAGCAGTACTTC. V and J are TRBV4-3 and TRBJ2-7; no clear D. CDR1 and CDR2 from the germline V gene are LGHNA and YSLEER. CDR3 length: 14 amino acids. Trimming cost V 1 base and J 2 bases, with 9 bases left between them.

The chain recombines TRBV19 with TRBJ1-1; a weak D match, TRBD1 (5 bases). Germline V lookup: CDR1 LNHDA, CDR2 SQIVND (reference sequence). The CDR3 has 13 residues. The V end lost 10 bases, the J end lost 5 bases, and 17 bases lay between the germline ends. CDR3 nucleotide sequence: TGTGCCACCTTGAGGCGTCGGGGGACTGAAGCTTTCTTT. It yields the protein CATLRRRGTEAFF.

This clone has only a few counts. The chain couples TRBV7-9 to TRBJ1-1, with a tentative D call TRBD1 (5 bases). Germline loops: CDR1 SEHNR, CDR2 FQNEAQ (reference sequence). The CDR3 is made up of 18 amino acids. V was clipped by 4 bases and J by 5 bases, with 26 bases between them. CDR3 residues: CASSSSEALVRVRTEAFF. CDR3 sequence (DNA): TGTGCCAGCAGCTCATCCGAAGCGCTGGTCAGGGTACGGACTGAAGCTTTCTTT.

V is TRBV11-2 and J is TRBJ2-1; D is uncertain. Germline V gene sequence: CDR1 SGHAT, CDR2 FQNNGV. The V end was cut by 1 base, the J end by 14 bases, with 12 bases between. This CDR3 has 12 residues. The DNA of the CDR3 is TGTGCCAGCAGCTTAGTGTCCGCGGCCGAGTTCTTC. Translated, it gives CASSLVSAAEFF. Variable domain in full (rest from reference TRBV11-2 and TRBJ2-1): EAGVAQSPRYKIIEKRQSVAFWCNPISGHATLYWYQQILGQGPKLLIQFQNNGVVDDSQLPKDRFSAERLKGVDSTLKIQPAKLEDSAVYLCASSLVSAAEFFGPGTRLTVL.

CDR3 in amino acids: CASSLAQQVYNEQFF. The CDR3, as DNA: TGTGCCAGCAGCTTAGCGCAACAGGTATACAATGAGCAGTTCTTC. The chain has TRBV7-2 and TRBJ2-1, with a possible D match to TRBD1 (5 bases). The CDR3 runs 15 residues. From germline, CDR1 is SGHTA and CDR2 FQGNSA. V was shortened by 0 bases and J by 4 bases, with 10 bases between the two germline ends.

The chain combines TRBV7-2 with TRBJ2-2, with TRBD2 as a possible D gene (6 bases). Germline loops: CDR1 SGHTA, CDR2 FQGNSA. Trimming removed 6 bases at V and 5 bases at J, with 16 bases between. The CDR3 runs 15 residues. This chain's CDR3 is CASRFAGGPTGELFF. In DNA form, the CDR3 reads TGTGCCAGCAGATTTGCAGGAGGGCCAACCGGGGAGCTGTTTTTT.

This clone has a handful of counts. The V and J genes are TRBV29-1 and TRBJ1-1; D remains unclear. The CDR3 covers 11 residues. The ends were cut back, 4 bases at V and 1 base at J, with 4 bases in the middle. From germline, CDR1 is SQVTM and CDR2 ANQGSEA. The CDR3, as DNA: TGCAGCGTTGTCCCGAACACTGAAGCTTTCTTT. Translation gives CSVVPNTEAFF.